This passage covers 29 T cell receptor beta chains from one sample sequenced in a study of technical replicates of blood from several donors. Data came from immunoSEQ multiplex PCR; TCRdb stores just in-frame clones and leaves some out. The sample consists of about 14,000 clones, about four fifths of them appearing once. Input material: PBMCs. Receptor source: a human donor in good health.

V usage is TRBV5-1 and J usage is TRBJ2-1; 11 nucleotides agree with TRBD2. The germline V gene has CDR1 SGHRS and CDR2 YFSETQ. Unmatched junction bases numbered 5, after V lost 2 bases and J lost 7 bases. The CDR3 has 15 residues. The CDR3 protein is CASSFTSGSKNEQFF. CDR3 nucleotide sequence: TGCGCCAGCAGCTTTACTAGCGGGAGTAAGAATGAGCAGTTCTTC.

The V gene is TRBV6-4, the J gene TRBJ2-2; tentative D call: TRBD1 (5 bases). The CDR3 is 15 amino acids. CDR1 is MRHNA and CDR2 is SNTAGT in the germline V gene. V lost 4 bases and J lost 5, with 14 bases in between. The CDR3 sequence is CASSAAREYTGELFF. DNA for the CDR3: TGTGCCAGCAGTGCTGCCAGGGAATATACCGGGGAGCTGTTTTTT.

This rearrangement joins TRBV18 to TRBJ2-7; 7 nucleotides align to TRBD2. J lost 5 bases, V lost 5 bases, and 12 bases had no gene match. In germline, CDR1 is KGHSH, CDR2 LQKENI. CDR3 length: 15 residues. CDR3 sequence: CASSMAGAGADEQYF. In DNA form, the CDR3 reads TGTGCCAGCTCAATGGCGGGCGCGGGAGCGGACGAGCAGTACTTC.

The chain recombines TRBV6-6 with TRBJ1-2; D is ambiguous. The CDR3 consists of 16 residues. The V gene lost 0 bases and the J gene lost 6 bases, with 17 bases spanning the gap. CDR1 is MNHNY, CDR2 SVGAGI, per germline (reference sequence). The CDR3 protein is CASSYSRVGSIDGYTF. The CDR3 bases are TGTGCCAGCAGTTACTCGAGGGTAGGGAGTATAGATGGCTACACCTTC.

The chain combines TRBV20-1 with TRBJ2-1; maybe TRBD2 (5 bases). Per the germline V gene, CDR1 is DFQATT and CDR2 is SNEGSKA (reference sequence). This CDR3 region has 11 residues. The germline V and J ends were trimmed by 5 bases and 7 bases, with 9 bases remaining between them. The CDR3: CSAPRENEQFF. CDR3 sequence (DNA): TGCAGTGCTCCTAGGGAGAATGAGCAGTTCTTC.

This clone was observed a handful of times. The chain is built from TRBV7-9 and TRBJ2-7; 10 bases fit TRBD2. CDR1 and CDR2 (germline): SEHNR, FQNEAQ (reference sequence). The CDR3 has 15 residues. The V and J ends lost 2 bases and 2 bases, in that order; junction bases with no gene match: 3. The CDR3 nucleotides read TGTGCCAGCAGCTTACAAGCGGGAGGGCCCTACGAGCAGTACTTC. Amino acid sequence: CASSLQAGGPYEQYF.

In DNA, the CDR3 is TGTGCCAGCAGCCGGCAGGGCGGTAGCACAGATACGCAGTATTTT. Translated, it gives CASSRQGGSTDTQYF. The chain links TRBV13 to TRBJ2-3; D might be TRBD1 (5 bases). In germline, CDR1 is PRHDT, CDR2 FYEKMQ (reference sequence). The CDR3 has 15 residues. V lost 5 bases, J lost 0 bases, and 12 bases lay in between.

The genes are TRBV19 and TRBJ1-1, with 8 bases aligning to TRBD1. Germline trimming cut 10 bases from V and 4 bases from J; bases unmatched to any gene: 5. There are 12 residues in the CDR3. The V gene's germline CDR1 is LNHDA and CDR2 SQIVND (reference sequence). This chain's CDR3 is CATSTGATEAFF. DNA for the CDR3: TGTGCCACCTCGACAGGGGCCACTGAAGCTTTCTTT.

The chain has TRBV4-2 and TRBJ2-7; TRBD2 aligns across 12 bases. Looked up from germline, CDR1 is LGHNA and CDR2 is YNFKEQ. CDR3 length: 16 amino acids. V shed 2 bases, J shed 3 bases, and the junction held 5 bases outside the gene matches. CDR3 nucleotide sequence: TGTGCCAGCAGCCAACAGACTAGCGGGGGAGACTACGAGCAGTACTTC. Its protein is CASSQQTSGGDYEQYF.

The genes are TRBV15 and TRBJ1-5; D not resolved. V lost 1 base to trimming and J lost 4 bases, with 8 bases between them. Germline values: CDR1 LNHNV, CDR2 YYDKDF (reference sequence). The CDR3 is made up of 14 amino acids. The chain's CDR3 is CATSRGQENQPQHF. The CDR3 nucleotides read TGTGCCACCAGCAGAGGTCAGGAAAATCAGCCCCAGCATTTT.

This rearrangement joins TRBV5-1 to TRBJ2-2; D is possibly TRBD1 (6 bases). The germline V and J ends were trimmed by 4 bases and 5 bases, with 27 bases remaining between them. The CDR3 is made up of 19 amino acids. Germline V lookup: CDR1 SGHRS, CDR2 YFSETQ. This CDR3 is CASSLEPGQSGRKTGELFF. The CDR3 DNA reads TGCGCCAGCAGCCTCGAACCAGGACAGTCAGGACGTAAAACCGGGGAGCTGTTTTTT.

V and J are TRBV29-1 and TRBJ2-5; TRBD1 matches at 8 bases. Germline trimming cut 7 bases from V and 5 bases from J; bases unmatched to any gene: 9. CDR1 and CDR2 from the germline V gene are SQVTM and ANQGSEA. The CDR3 sequence is 13 residues long. CDR3 nucleotides: TGCAGCGCAATCAGGGGGCGCTGGGAGACCCAGTACTTC. Protein product: CSAIRGRWETQYF.

The chain combines TRBV9 with TRBJ2-1; 7 bases line up with TRBD2. Trimming at V came to 0 bases and at J to 1 base, leaving 1 base not matched to a gene. CDR1 is SGDLS, CDR2 YYNGEE, per germline. This CDR3 comprises 15 residues. The chain's CDR3 is CASSVGGGSYNEQFF. CDR3 DNA sequence: TGTGCCAGCAGCGTAGGGGGGGGATCCTACAATGAGCAGTTCTTC.

The chain combines TRBV7-2 with TRBJ1-2; 9 bases agree with TRBD1. CDR3 length: 15 residues. Germline CDR1 is SGHTA and CDR2 is FQGNSA. Losses at the gene ends were 5 bases for V and 8 bases for J; bases not matched to a gene: 12. The CDR3: CASSKDRGLVKGYTF. The CDR3, as DNA: TGTGCCAGCAGCAAAGACAGGGGGTTGGTGAAGGGCTACACCTTC. Using reference TRBV7-2 and TRBJ1-2 for the parts outside the CDR3, the full variable domain is GAGVSQSPSNKVTEKGKDVELRCDPISGHTALYWYRQSLGQGLEFLIYFQGNSAPDKSGLPSDRFSAERTGGSVSTLTIQRTQQEDSAVYLCASSKDRGLVKGYTFGSGTRLTVV.

There are a few counts of this clone. The chain joins TRBV5-1 to TRBJ1-1; D remains unclear. V shed 4 bases and J shed 1 base, with 8 bases lying between them. The CDR3 has 13 residues. The germline gives CDR1 SGHRS, CDR2 YFSETQ. This CDR3 is CASSVDTNTEAFF. The CDR3 region has the DNA TGCGCCAGCAGCGTCGACACGAACACTGAAGCTTTCTTT.

V is TRBV5-1 and J is TRBJ2-1; D may be TRBD2 (6 bases). The CDR3 is made up of 16 amino acids. Trimming cost V 4 bases and J 0 bases, with 14 bases left between them. Germline V gene lookup returns CDR1 SGHRS and CDR2 YFSETQ. The CDR3 DNA reads TGCGCCAGCAGCCTAAACCCTAGCGTCTCCTACAATGAGCAGTTCTTC. It yields the protein CASSLNPSVSYNEQFF.

The chain is built from TRBV10-3 and TRBJ1-5; TRBD1 matches at 10 bases. J lost 4 bases, V lost 4 bases, and 1 base had no gene match. Germline assignment: CDR1 ENHRY and CDR2 SYGVKD. CDR3 length equals 14 residues. The CDR3 DNA reads TGTGCCATCAGTGGGACAGGGGGAAATCAGCCCCAGCATTTT. Translated, it gives CAISGTGGNQPQHF.

This chain connects TRBV29-1 to TRBJ2-5; TRBD1 might be the D (5 bases). The germline V gene encodes CDR1 SQVTM and CDR2 ANQGSEA. V was trimmed by 7 bases and J by 0 bases, leaving 15 bases between them. The CDR3 loop spans 14 amino acids. The CDR3 is CSAPLGADQETQYF. In DNA form, the CDR3 reads TGCAGCGCCCCCCTTGGGGCAGACCAAGAGACCCAGTACTTC.

V is TRBV18 and J is TRBJ2-1; 8 nucleotides line up with TRBD1. This CDR3 spans 15 amino acids. The J segment lost 2 bases and the V segment lost 6 bases, leaving 6 bases of the junction unmatched. Germline CDR1 reads KGHSH; CDR2 reads LQKENI. For the CDR3, the DNA is TGTGCCAGCTCTCCGCCGGACAGGGCCTACAATGAGCAGTTCTTC. It is translated as CASSPPDRAYNEQFF.

The chain carries TRBV27 and TRBJ2-1; 11 nucleotides line up with TRBD2. This CDR3 has 15 amino acids. J was trimmed by 9 bases and V by 2 bases; bases with no gene match: 6. Germline CDR1 and CDR2: MNHEY and SMNVEV (reference sequence). The DNA of the CDR3 is TGTGCCAGCAGTTTAGGGTCTAGCGGGAGGTCTGAGCAGTTCTTC. Its translation: CASSLGSSGRSEQFF.

This chain joins TRBV30 and TRBJ1-2; D is unclear. This CDR3 comprises 11 residues. The germline V gene encodes CDR1 GTSNPN and CDR2 SVGIG (reference sequence). V was trimmed by 5 bases and J by 10 bases, leaving 14 bases between them. The CDR3 loop is CAWALGDFYTF. CDR3 nucleotide sequence: TGTGCCTGGGCCTTAGGAGATTTCTACACCTTC.

This clone was detected a few times. The chain employs TRBV11-2 and TRBJ2-7; D is unresolved. Germline V gene sequence: CDR1 SGHAT, CDR2 FQNNGV. Trimming pared 0 bases from V and 7 bases from J, leaving 10 bases between. CDR3 length: 13 residues. CDR3 DNA: TGTGCCAGCAGCTTAGATGTGGCAGTTGAGCAGTACTTC. It yields the protein CASSLDVAVEQYF.

This chain uses TRBV15 with TRBJ2-4, with 8 bases matching TRBD1. Per germline, CDR1 LNHNV and CDR2 YYDKDF (reference sequence). The CDR3 has 16 residues. V was pared by 4 bases and J by 1 base, with 6 bases of the junction left unmatched. The CDR3 protein is CATSTRAGGAKNIQYF. In DNA, the CDR3 is TGTGCCACCAGCACCCGGGCAGGGGGCGCCAAAAACATTCAGTACTTC.

This chain connects TRBV18 to TRBJ1-4; 8 bases line up with TRBD1. The germline gives CDR1 KGHSH, CDR2 LQKENI. The CDR3 covers 14 residues. Unmatched junction bases numbered 4, after V lost 3 bases and J lost 7 bases. This chain's CDR3 is CASSPDRVSEKLFF. DNA of the CDR3: TGTGCCAGCTCACCGGACAGGGTCAGTGAAAAACTGTTTTTT.

The chain combines TRBV28 with TRBJ1-2, with 7 bases lining up with TRBD1. CDR3 length: 16 residues. Germline V lookup: CDR1 MDHEN, CDR2 SYDVKM. V shed 7 bases and J 7 bases; nucleotides not matched to a gene: 18. The CDR3 nucleotides are TGTGCCAGCATAAAGGGATCGGGACAGCCGCCAGGTGGCTACACCTTC. This encodes CASIKGSGQPPGGYTF.

The chain has TRBV4-2 and TRBJ2-4; D possibly corresponds to TRBD2 (6 bases). Germline assignment: CDR1 LGHNA and CDR2 YNFKEQ. The CDR3 totals 15 residues. Trimming left V 1 base short and J 5 bases short, with 12 bases between. For the CDR3, the DNA is TGTGCCAGCAGCCAAGCTTGGCTAGCGCAAAACATTCAGTACTTC. Translating it yields CASSQAWLAQNIQYF.

The chain recombines TRBV30 with TRBJ2-1; D is perhaps TRBD1 (5 bases). The length of the CDR3 is 13 residues. The germline gives CDR1 GTSNPN, CDR2 SVGIG (reference sequence). V lost 3 bases and J 7 bases, leaving 13 bases between the germline ends. Here the CDR3 reads CAWRGVRPNEQFF. CDR3 sequence (DNA): TGTGCCTGGAGAGGGGTAAGGCCGAATGAGCAGTTCTTC.

V gene TRBV11-3 combines with J gene TRBJ2-2, with TRBD1 matching over 8 bases. Germline CDR1 and CDR2: SGHNT and YENEEA. The V segment lost 1 base and the J segment 7 bases; nucleotides outside the gene matches: 5. The CDR3 is 15 residues long. Here the CDR3 DNA reads TGTGCCAGCAGCTTAGCGGCAGGGGGCCACGGGGAGCTGTTTTTT. Its translation is CASSLAAGGHGELFF. Complete variable domain (other parts from reference TRBV11-3 and TRBJ2-2): EAGVVQSPRYKIIEKKQPVAFWCNPISGHNTLYWYLQNLGQGPELLIRYENEEAVDDSQLPKDRFSAERLKGVDSTLKIQPAELGDSAVYLCASSLAAGGHGELFFGEGSRLTVL.

V and J are TRBV5-1 and TRBJ2-3; 9 bases line up with TRBD1. V dropped 1 base and J dropped 13; count of bases not matched to a gene: 1. CDR1 and CDR2 (germline): SGHRS, YFSETQ. CDR3 length: 11 amino acids. CDR3 sequence reads: CASSLRTGEYF. For the CDR3, the DNA is TGCGCCAGCAGCTTGAGGACAGGGGAGTATTTT.